Following are 24 T cell receptor beta chains from one sample sequenced in a study of shared clonotypes between healthy human individuals. Clones were sequenced by immunoSEQ multiplex PCR, and TCRdb holds only the in-frame ones, with some missing. The top ten hold around 0.35% of the sample, which has 2 million to 2.5 million clones, roughly 92% seen once. Material for sequencing was naive CD4+ T cells from PBMCs. Subset in this sample: CD45RA+ positively selected. Receptors originate from a man between 18 and 29 years old in good health. Some clones in this sample may be carry-over from other donors' samples.

The chain joins TRBV4-1 to TRBJ1-5; TRBD1 matches 8 bases. This CDR3 contains 19 residues. V dropped 5 bases and J dropped 0; count of bases not matched to a gene: 15. CDR1 and CDR2 from the germline V gene are MGHRA and YSYEKL. The CDR3 nucleotides are TGCGCCAGCAGCGTCCTGCCGGGACAGGCGGAAAATAGCAATCAGCCCCAGCATTTT. Residues: CASSVLPGQAENSNQPQHF.

Points on this clone: In the same sample, other DNA sequences code for this CDR3. The chain links TRBV5-4 to TRBJ1-5; 7 positions agree with TRBD1. The germline V gene encodes CDR1 SGHNT and CDR2 YYREEE (reference sequence). Trimming removed 2 bases from V and 4 bases from J; junction bases left unmatched: 3. The CDR3 loop spans 14 amino acids. The CDR3 sequence is CASSLSGGNQPQHF. The CDR3 DNA sequence: TGTGCCAGCAGCTTATCAGGGGGAAATCAGCCCCAGCATTTT.

The chain uses TRBV11-2 and TRBJ2-7; D perhaps matches TRBD2 (6 bases). Germline CDR1 is SGHAT and CDR2 is FQNNGV. V shed 5 bases and J shed 3 bases, with 14 bases lying between them. There are 14 residues in the CDR3. The CDR3 DNA sequence: TGTGCCAGCAGCGAATCCGGGACTGTCTACGAGCAGTACTTC. Residues: CASSESGTVYEQYF.

The chain is built from TRBV7-9 and TRBJ2-1; D uncertain. CDR3 size: 12 residues. V lost 5 bases and J 4 bases, leaving 6 bases between the germline ends. Germline CDR1 reads SEHNR; CDR2 reads FQNEAQ (reference sequence). The CDR3 DNA sequence: TGTGCCAGCAGCCTCACTTACAATGAGCAGTTCTTC. Encoded protein: CASSLTYNEQFF.

The chain combines TRBV28 with TRBJ2-7; tentatively, D is TRBD1 or TRBD2 (5 bases each). Germline assignment: CDR1 MDHEN and CDR2 SYDVKM. Trimming stripped 5 bases from V and 1 base from J, with 15 bases between. The CDR3 sequence is 15 residues long. CDR3 sequence (DNA): TGTGCCAGCAGTCTCTTCAGGGAGACGTCCTACGAGCAGTACTTC. Translating gives CASSLFRETSYEQYF. The entire variable domain, with the rest obtained from reference TRBV28 and TRBJ2-7, is as follows: DVKVTQSSRYLVKRTGEKVFLECVQDMDHENMFWYRQDPGLGLRLIYFSYDVKMKEKGDIPEGYSVSREKKERFSLILESASTNQTSMYLCASSLFRETSYEQYFGPGTRLTVT.

The chain employs TRBV6-1 and TRBJ2-1; 12 bases map to TRBD2. This CDR3 comprises 15 residues. The trim removed 6 bases at V and 8 bases at J, leaving 8 bases unmatched. The germline CDR1 and CDR2 sequences are MNHNS and SASEGT. The CDR3 nucleotides are TGTGCCAGCAGCGGCAGGACTAGCGGGATCGATGAGCAGTTCTTC. It codes for CASSGRTSGIDEQFF.

The rearrangement joins TRBV2 to TRBJ2-7; 8 nucleotides match TRBD1. Germline loops: CDR1 SNHLY, CDR2 FYNNEI. This CDR3 has 14 residues. The ends lost 7 bases at V and 3 bases at J; junction bases unmatched: 8. This CDR3 is CASNGQGFLYEQYF. The CDR3 DNA is TGTGCCAGCAACGGACAGGGATTCCTCTACGAGCAGTACTTC.

This chain joins TRBV28 and TRBJ2-3; weak D call: TRBD2 (5 bases). Germline loops: CDR1 MDHEN, CDR2 SYDVKM. The CDR3 is 16 amino acids. The V gene lost 6 bases and the J gene lost 5 bases, with 21 bases spanning the gap. CDR3 DNA sequence: TGTGCCAGCAGGCCAAGCCTGGCACCGCGGGTAGATACGCAGTATTTT. Protein sequence: CASRPSLAPRVDTQYF.

This clone showed up just once. This chain joins TRBV5-1 and TRBJ2-7; D is tentatively TRBD1 or TRBD2 (6 bases each). Germline V gene lookup returns CDR1 SGHRS and CDR2 YFSETQ. V was trimmed by 5 bases and J by 6 bases, leaving 18 bases between them. The length of the CDR3 is 14 residues. The CDR3 nucleotides read TGCGCCAGCAGGGTCGAGGGGGACTCTCTCGAGCAGTACTTC. Its translation is CASRVEGDSLEQYF.

This chain joins TRBV2 and TRBJ1-1; 7 bases are a match to TRBD1. The J segment lost 3 bases and the V segment lost 7 bases, leaving 5 bases of the junction unmatched. CDR1 and CDR2 (germline): SNHLY, FYNNEI. This CDR3 spans 13 amino acids. The CDR3 sequence is CASTFDRDTEAFF. DNA of the CDR3: TGTGCCAGCACTTTTGACAGGGACACTGAAGCTTTCTTT.

Of note for this clone: Other DNA variants within this sample encode the same CDR3. J is TRBJ1-4 and V is TRBV18; the D is unclear. The germline CDR1 and CDR2 sequences are KGHSH and LQKENI. V was shortened by 0 bases and J by 3 bases, with 5 bases between the two germline ends. The CDR3 contains 14 residues. CDR3: CASSPPGSNEKLFF. CDR3 coding DNA: TGTGCCAGCTCACCACCAGGGTCTAATGAAAAACTGTTTTTT.

The chain carries TRBV19 and TRBJ2-7, with 9 bases aligning to TRBD1. Germline assignment: CDR1 LNHDA and CDR2 SQIVND (reference sequence). The CDR3 is 14 amino acids. The V gene end was trimmed by 4 bases and the J gene end by 6 bases; junction bases not matched to a gene: 7. The CDR3: CASSTGTGYSEQYF. The CDR3 nucleotides read TGTGCCAGTAGTACCGGGACAGGGTACTCCGAGCAGTACTTC.

J is TRBJ2-5 and V is TRBV5-8; D possibly corresponds to TRBD2 (6 bases). The CDR3 runs 14 residues. The V and J ends lost 3 bases and 5 bases respectively, with 14 bases between them. CDR1 and CDR2 (germline): SGHTS, YDEGEE. The CDR3 here is CASSSGREWETQYF. In DNA, the CDR3 is TGTGCCAGCAGCTCCGGACGGGAGTGGGAGACCCAGTACTTC.

This clone was picked up one time. This chain connects TRBV11-2 to TRBJ2-5; D is possibly TRBD2 (6 bases). CDR1 SGHAT and CDR2 FQNNGV come from the germline V gene. V shed 3 bases and J shed 2 bases, with 13 bases lying between them. There are 15 residues in the CDR3. The CDR3 bases are TGTGCCAGCAGCTTCGGTAGCGGCCAGCAAGAGACCCAGTACTTC. This sequence encodes CASSFGSGQQETQYF.

The V call is TRBV30, the J call TRBJ2-2, with 8 bases that match TRBD1. The CDR3 runs 15 residues. Germline trimming cut 8 bases from V and 0 bases from J; bases unmatched to any gene: 8. Looked up from germline, CDR1 is GTSNPN and CDR2 is SVGIG (reference sequence). Here the CDR3 DNA reads TGTGCCGGAAGGCGGACAGGGTCGAACACCGGGGAGCTGTTTTTT. Its translation: CAGRRTGSNTGELFF.

The chain has TRBV5-1 and TRBJ2-5, with D maybe TRBD2 (6 bases). V dropped 3 bases and J dropped 1 base, with 10 bases sitting between them. The length of the CDR3 is 14 residues. Germline CDR1 reads SGHRS; CDR2 reads YFSETQ. CDR3 bases: TGCGCCAGCAGCTCCCGACTAGGCCAAGAGACCCAGTACTTC. Translating it yields CASSSRLGQETQYF. The full variable domain, in which reference TRBV5-1 and TRBJ2-5 provide the parts outside the CDR3, is KAGVTQTPRYLIKTRGQQVTLSCSPISGHRSVSWYQQTPGQGLQFLFEYFSETQRNKGNFPGRFSGRQFSNSRSEMNVSTLELGDSALYLCASSSRLGQETQYFGPGTRLLVL.

The rearrangement links TRBV9 to TRBJ2-1; no firm D call. This CDR3 contains 14 residues. Trimming removed 0 bases at V and 4 bases at J, with 8 bases between. Germline values: CDR1 SGDLS, CDR2 YYNGEE. CDR3 nucleotide sequence: TGTGCCAGCAGCGTAGATCCAGAGTACAATGAGCAGTTCTTC. It is translated as CASSVDPEYNEQFF.

The rearrangement joins TRBV6-6 to TRBJ2-7; weak D call: TRBD1 (6 bases). Germline V CDR1 and CDR2: MNHNY, SVGAGI (reference sequence). Trimming cost V 0 bases and J 0 bases, with 12 bases left between them. This CDR3 has 16 amino acids. The CDR3 DNA reads as TGTGCCAGCAGTTACTCCCTCGACAGGAGCTCCTACGAGCAGTACTTC. Protein: CASSYSLDRSSYEQYF.

This chain uses TRBV9 with TRBJ2-3, with 11 bases identical to TRBD2. The germline CDR1 and CDR2 sequences are SGDLS and YYNGEE. CDR3 length: 17 residues. J was trimmed by 4 bases and V by 0 bases; bases with no gene match: 7. The CDR3 sequence: CASSVAVGLAVSDTQYF. As DNA, the CDR3 is TGTGCCAGCAGCGTAGCTGTGGGACTAGCGGTATCAGATACGCAGTATTTT.

This chain joins TRBV14 and TRBJ2-1, with D possibly being TRBD2 (6 bases). This CDR3 spans 15 amino acids. Germline assignment: CDR1 SGHDN and CDR2 FVKESK. V lost 0 bases and J 4 bases, leaving 10 bases between the germline ends. The CDR3 DNA follows: TGTGCCAGCAGCCAAGATCTGGGGGGTTACAATGAGCAGTTCTTC. Translating gives CASSQDLGGYNEQFF. Looking up the rest from reference TRBV14 and TRBJ2-1 gives the full variable domain: EAGVTQFPSHSVIEKGQTVTLRCDPISGHDNLYWYRRVMGKEIKFLLHFVKESKQDESGMPNNRFLAERTGGTYSTLKVQPAELEDSGVYFCASSQDLGGYNEQFFGPGTRLTVL.

The gene calls are TRBV2 and TRBJ2-6; D is unresolved. V was clipped by 0 bases and J by 4 bases, with 13 bases between them. Per germline, CDR1 SNHLY and CDR2 FYNNEI. The CDR3 has 17 residues. Here the CDR3 reads CASSEASRATGANVLTF. The CDR3 nucleotides are TGTGCCAGCAGTGAAGCAAGTAGGGCTACAGGGGCCAACGTCCTGACTTTC.

As for this clone: Additional DNA sequences in this sample encode the identical CDR3. CDR3 sequence reads: CASSSPGRSTGELFF. CDR3 nucleotides: TGTGCCAGCAGCTCACCGGGACGTAGCACCGGGGAGCTGTTTTTT. The chain joins TRBV5-6 to TRBJ2-2, with D perhaps being TRBD1 or TRBD2 (5 bases each). The V gene's germline CDR1 is SGHDT and CDR2 YYEEEE. The V end lost 3 bases, the J end lost 4 bases, and 13 bases lay between the germline ends. CDR3 length: 15 residues.

The chain uses TRBV30 and TRBJ1-2; D gene ambiguous. Germline CDR1 is GTSNPN and CDR2 is SVGIG (reference sequence). The CDR3 covers 13 residues. The germline V and J ends were trimmed by 0 bases and 7 bases, with 12 bases remaining between them. For the CDR3, the DNA is TGTGCCTGGAGTGTAATGTCCGTCTTTGGCTACACCTTC. Amino acids: CAWSVMSVFGYTF.

This chain links TRBV5-6 with TRBJ2-1; 9 bases match TRBD2. After removal of 4 bases from V and 0 bases from J, the junction contained 5 bases not matched to a gene. Germline V gene data show CDR1 as SGHDT and CDR2 as YYEEEE. The CDR3 spans 16 residues. The CDR3 reads CASSRLAASSYNEQFF. The DNA for the CDR3 is TGTGCCAGCAGCCGACTAGCGGCAAGCTCCTACAATGAGCAGTTCTTC.